The next 15 T cell receptor beta chains were all read from a single sample in a study of STAT5B mutations in CD4+ large granular lymphocyte leukemia. Some clones are missing from TCRdb's copy, which holds only in-frame ones; the method was immunoSEQ multiplex PCR. The data contain about 40,000 clones, roughly 80% of them singletons. The sample consisted of CD4+ T cells from blood buffy coats. These TCRs come from a human donor in good health.

The J gene is TRBJ1-5, the V gene TRBV19; D remains ambiguous. The CDR3 spans 14 residues. Germline CDR1 and CDR2: LNHDA and SQIVND (reference sequence). V was cut by 1 base and J by 6 bases, with 10 bases left in between. Written as DNA, the CDR3 is TGTGCCAGTAGTATAGGGCAGGTCCGTCAGCCCCAGCATTTT. It is translated as CASSIGQVRQPQHF.

This chain joins TRBV5-1 and TRBJ1-2, with 8 bases aligning to TRBD1. The CDR3 is 15 residues long. Trimming removed 0 bases from V and 2 bases from J; junction bases left unmatched: 3. Germline CDR1 SGHRS, CDR2 YFSETQ. CDR3 DNA: TGCGCCAGCAGCTTGGCACCAGGGGGCAACTATGGCTACACCTTC. It encodes CASSLAPGGNYGYTF.

The chain carries TRBV19 and TRBJ2-2; TRBD2 aligns across 7 bases. There are 12 residues in the CDR3. Germline values: CDR1 LNHDA, CDR2 SQIVND (reference sequence). The V segment lost 11 bases and the J segment 5 bases; nucleotides outside the gene matches: 5. This chain's CDR3 is CASGRLTGELFF. The CDR3 DNA follows: TGTGCCTCCGGGAGGTTAACCGGGGAGCTGTTTTTT. The whole variable domain, filled in from reference TRBV19 and TRBJ2-2, reads DGGITQSPKYLFRKEGQNVTLSCEQNLNHDAMYWYRQDPGQGLRLIYYSQIVNDFQKGDIAEGYSVSREKKESFPLTVTSAQKNPTAFYLCASGRLTGELFFGEGSRLTVL.

The chain employs TRBV5-4 and TRBJ2-1, with no clear D. Trimming stripped 0 bases from V and 5 bases from J, with 0 bases between. Germline CDR1 and CDR2: SGHNT and YYREEE (reference sequence). The CDR3 sequence is 11 residues long. CDR3 bases: TGTGCCAGCAGCTTGGACAATGAGCAGTTCTTC. Protein: CASSLDNEQFF.

CDR3 in DNA: TGTGCCTGGAGTCGTGACAGGGGGATCCCTATGAACACTGAAGCTTTCTTT. Translating gives CAWSRDRGIPMNTEAFF. This chain connects TRBV30 to TRBJ1-1; 9 positions match TRBD1. The CDR3 has 17 amino acids. Germline V gene sequence: CDR1 GTSNPN, CDR2 SVGIG (reference sequence). Trimming cost V 2 bases and J 0 bases; bases outside gene matches: 10.

This chain joins TRBV7-9 and TRBJ2-5, with 7 bases identical to TRBD1. The junction had 9 bases not matched to a gene; V was cut back by 1 base and J by 4 bases. Germline values: CDR1 SEHNR, CDR2 FQNEAQ (reference sequence). This CDR3 is built from 16 residues. CDR3 nucleotide sequence: TGTGCCAGCAGCTTAGGGGCCGGGACAGAAATAGAGACCCAGTACTTC. This encodes CASSLGAGTEIETQYF.

CDR3 coding DNA: TGTGCCAGCAGCTCGACAGGGGGCTTCTATGGCTACACCTTC. This codes for CASSSTGGFYGYTF. The chain combines TRBV11-3 with TRBJ1-2; 10 nucleotides align to TRBD1. With V trimmed by 4 bases and J by 4 bases, 3 bases remained unmatched. The length of the CDR3 is 14 residues. Germline CDR1 SGHNT, CDR2 YENEEA.

J is TRBJ2-3 and V is TRBV25-1; D is unclear. Trimming shortened V by 2 bases and J by 1 base, and 13 bases separated the two germline ends. CDR3 length: 16 amino acids. Germline V CDR1 and CDR2: MGHDK, SYGVNS. CDR3 sequence reads: CASSEARWWGTDTQYF. The CDR3 nucleotides read TGTGCCAGCAGTGAAGCCAGATGGTGGGGCACAGATACGCAGTATTTT.

The genes are TRBV9 and TRBJ1-4; a possible D gene is TRBD1 (6 bases). CDR3 size: 16 residues. Trimming stripped 3 bases from V and 3 bases from J, with 15 bases between. In germline, CDR1 is SGDLS, CDR2 YYNGEE. The CDR3 spells CASSARGGGPNEKLFF. The CDR3 region has the DNA TGTGCCAGCAGCGCCCGCGGGGGGGGCCCTAATGAAAAACTGTTTTTT.

The V and J genes are TRBV18 and TRBJ1-1; D possibly corresponds to TRBD1 (5 bases). The CDR3 length is 17 residues. Germline values: CDR1 KGHSH, CDR2 LQKENI. The V end was cut by 4 bases, the J end by 0 bases, with 18 bases between. In DNA, the CDR3 is TGTGCCAGCTCACGCCCCGGGGAGGGGTACATGAACACTGAAGCTTTCTTT. This gives the protein CASSRPGEGYMNTEAFF. The whole variable domain, filled in from reference TRBV18 and TRBJ1-1, reads NAGVMQNPRHLVRRRGQEARLRCSPMKGHSHVYWYRQLPEEGLKFMVYLQKENIIDESGMPKERFSAEFPKEGPSILRIQQVVRGDSAAYFCASSRPGEGYMNTEAFFGQGTRLTVV.

The rearrangement links TRBV29-1 to TRBJ2-3, with 8 bases fitting TRBD2. The ends lost 3 bases at V and 6 bases at J; junction bases unmatched: 2. CDR1 and CDR2 (germline): SQVTM, ANQGSEA. The CDR3 consists of 12 residues. The CDR3 sequence: CSVEASGDTQYF. CDR3 sequence (DNA): TGCAGCGTTGAGGCTAGCGGGGATACGCAGTATTTT.

The chain recombines TRBV11-2 with TRBJ2-1, with no clear D. V was cut by 3 bases and J by 8 bases, with 8 bases left in between. The CDR3 covers 12 residues. CDR1 is SGHAT and CDR2 is FQNNGV in the germline V gene. CDR3 nucleotide sequence: TGTGCCAGCAGCTTCCTGGGTGATGAGCAGTTCTTC. Amino acids: CASSFLGDEQFF.

The chain has TRBV11-2 and TRBJ2-1; D gene ambiguous. Germline V gene lookup returns CDR1 SGHAT and CDR2 FQNNGV. The CDR3 totals 15 residues. The V and J ends lost 2 bases and 9 bases respectively, with 17 bases between them. CDR3 protein: CASSLQASSSGEQFF. CDR3 nucleotides: TGTGCCAGCAGCTTACAGGCATCGAGCTCGGGTGAGCAGTTCTTC.

The V and J genes are TRBV5-1 and TRBJ2-5, with 13 bases that match TRBD2. Germline V gene sequence: CDR1 SGHRS, CDR2 YFSETQ. The J segment lost 5 bases and the V segment lost 4 bases, leaving 11 bases of the junction unmatched. There are 17 residues in the CDR3. The CDR3 DNA is TGCGCCAGCAGCGCCGGGACTAGCGGGACCCGAGGGGAGACCCAGTACTTC. Translating gives CASSAGTSGTRGETQYF.

CDR3 in amino acids: CASSFAGVNSGANVLTF. The CDR3 DNA follows: TGCGCCAGCAGCTTTGCAGGGGTGAACTCTGGGGCCAACGTCCTGACTTTC. The chain uses TRBV5-1 and TRBJ2-6; TRBD1 is a possible D gene (6 bases). This CDR3 region has 17 residues. Germline lookup yields CDR1 SGHRS and CDR2 YFSETQ. The V end lost 2 bases, the J end lost 0 bases, and 12 bases lay between the germline ends.